This entry features one TCR beta chain sequence. Its antigen is as yet unknown. V dropped 2 bases and J dropped 8 bases, with 10 bases sitting between them. The CDR3 totals 13 residues. CDR1 MNHEY and CDR2 SMNVEV come from the germline V gene (reference sequence). The sample originates from a study of OX40 agonist ivuxolimab in advanced cancers. Turning to the study itself: Patients were dosed intravenously with ivuxolimab at 0.01 to 10 mg/kg every 2 weeks.

Autoimmune disease history or systemic immunosuppression excluded patients. Some clones are missing from TCRdb's copy, which holds only in-frame ones; the method was immunoSEQ multiplex PCR. Among 65,000 to 70,000 clones, 70% to 80% were seen once, and the ten largest hold around 1.7%. Whole-study results and caveats: Blood T cells, both CD4+ and CD8+, expanded clonally by week 6 at 0.1 to 3.0 mg/kg.

The sequencing used CD4+ or CD8+ T cells sorted from blood, collected in a trial of the OX40 agonist ivuxolimab. The TCR was taken from an adult with an advanced solid tumor such as melanoma, head and neck, liver or kidney cancer. V usage is TRBV27 and J usage is TRBJ2-1, with D uncertain. This chain's CDR3 is CASSLKVRYEQFF. The CDR3 DNA follows: TGTGCCAGCAGTTTAAAGGTACGGTATGAGCAGTTCTTC.